A single sample is the source of the 27 T cell receptor beta chains below, sequenced in a study of T cell clonality in common variable immunodeficiency. Assay used: immunoSEQ multiplex PCR; TCRdb lists only in-frame clones, some missing. The record shows roughly 42,000 clones for this sample, with no singletons present. Source material: peripheral blood mononuclear cells. The source is a person aged 18 to 75 in good health.

This clone was counted ten times or more. The read is 3 residues too short to cover the CDR3 end, so that end is filled in from the germline J gene. The rearrangement joins TRBV12-3 or TRBV12-4 to TRBJ2-3; the match to TRBD2 covers 9 bases. The CDR3 totals 14 residues. The junction had 7 bases not matched to a gene; V was cut back by 7 bases and J by 5 bases. The CDR3 bases that were read are TGTGCCAGCAATCCGGGACTAGCAGGAGATACG. Translated: CASNPGLAGDT. The complete CDR3 reads CASNPGLAGDTQYF.

The sample holds many counts of this clone. The read terminates 3 residues before the CDR3 end, so the remaining end is supplied by the germline J gene. The V gene is TRBV12-3 or TRBV12-4, the J gene TRBJ2-5; 9 bases agree with TRBD2. The CDR3 is made up of 13 amino acids. The ends lost 7 bases at V and 5 bases at J; junction bases unmatched: 5. CDR3 bases read: TGTGCCAGCACCGCGGGGGGGCTGGAGACC. Translating it yields CASTAGGLET. The full-length CDR3 reads as CASTAGGLETQYF.

This clone has only a few counts. Since a much larger clone is just one base distant, this may be a read error. The DNA ends 3 residues before the CDR3 does, and the rest of the CDR3 is filled in from the germline J gene. The V call is TRBV7-6, the J call TRBJ2-3; 7 bases line up with TRBD2. The germline gives CDR1 SGHVS, CDR2 FNYEAQ. This CDR3 has 16 residues. The DNA read from the CDR3 is TGTGCCAGCAGCTCCTATGAGCGGGAAGTCGTAGAGACG. It specifies CASSSYEREVVET. Given in full, the CDR3 is CASSSYEREVVETQYF.

This clone came up many times. The DNA ends 3 residues before the CDR3 does, and the rest of the CDR3 is filled in from the germline J gene. The V and J genes are TRBV5-8 and TRBJ1-5; 7 bases match TRBD1. Germline CDR1 and CDR2: SGHTS and YDEGEE. Unmatched junction bases numbered 4, after V lost 6 bases and J lost 4 bases. The CDR3 contains 13 residues. Partial CDR3 DNA: TGTGCCAGCAACACAGGGGTAAATCAGCCC. It encodes CASNTGVNQP. In full, the CDR3 is CASNTGVNQPQHF. The entire variable domain, with the rest obtained from reference TRBV5-8 and TRBJ1-5, is as follows: EAGVTQSPTHLIKTRGQQATLRCSPISGHTSVYWYQQALGLGLQFLLWYDEGEERNRGNFPPRFSGRQFPNYSSELNVNALELEDSALYLCASNTGVNQPQHFGDGTRLSIL.

This clone has at least ten counts. From the germline J gene comes the end of the CDR3, since the read stops 3 residues before it. The rearrangement joins TRBV6-1 to TRBJ1-5, with a weak D call TRBD1 (5 bases). Per the germline V gene, CDR1 is MNHNS and CDR2 is SASEGT. CDR3 length: 14 residues. The ends were cut back, 4 bases at V and 2 bases at J, with 9 bases in the middle. This CDR3 reads CASSGTTGNQPQHF. The sequenced CDR3 bases are TGTGCCAGCAGTGGGACGACAGGCAATCAGCCC.

This clone showed up many times. Read data end 3 residues before the CDR3 end; the end is taken from the germline J gene. The genes are TRBV5-4 and TRBJ2-1; 7 positions agree with TRBD1. Germline values: CDR1 SGHNT, CDR2 YYREEE (reference sequence). The CDR3 runs 15 residues. The junction had 6 bases not matched to a gene; V was cut back by 4 bases and J by 2 bases. CDR3 sequence reads: CASSHRGGAYNEQFF. Partial CDR3 DNA: TGTGCCAGCAGCCACAGGGGTGGCGCCTACAATGAG.

This clone was seen ten or more times. The read halts 3 residues ahead of the CDR3 end, with the missing end drawn from the germline J gene. The chain joins TRBV6-4 to TRBJ2-3; 9 nucleotides align to TRBD2. Trimming cost V 0 bases and J 6 bases; bases outside gene matches: 4. Per the germline V gene, CDR1 is MRHNA and CDR2 is SNTAGT. The CDR3 covers 15 residues. CDR3 DNA (partial): TGTGCCAGCAGTGACTCTAGCGGGAGAGGGGATACG. Its translation: CASSDSSGRGDT. Given in full, the CDR3 is CASSDSSGRGDTQYF.

This clone was seen many times. From the germline J gene comes the end of the CDR3, since the read stops 3 residues before it. V gene TRBV2 combines with J gene TRBJ1-6; D unclear. Germline V gene sequence: CDR1 SNHLY, CDR2 FYNNEI. The ends were cut back, 5 bases at V and 7 bases at J, with 6 bases in the middle. The CDR3 extends over 12 amino acids. The covered CDR3 bases are TGTGCCAGCAGTCCAGGCAATTCACCC. It is translated as CASSPGNSP. The whole CDR3 reads CASSPGNSPLHF.

In this sample, this clone turned up many times. The CDR3 end lies 3 residues beyond the end of the read and is filled in from the germline J gene. This chain uses TRBV7-9 with TRBJ2-7, with D possibly being TRBD2 (6 bases). V shed 3 bases and J shed 1 base, with 10 bases lying between them. Germline V lookup: CDR1 SEHNR, CDR2 FQNEAQ (reference sequence). The CDR3 is 14 amino acids. Partial CDR3 DNA: TGTGCCAGCAGCTTTCAGGGAGGATCCTACGAG. This translates into CASSFQGGSYE. The complete CDR3 protein is CASSFQGGSYEQYF.

This clone came up many times. The CDR3 end is not reached by the read, which stops 3 residues before it; the germline J gene fills it in. The V gene is TRBV19, the J gene TRBJ1-1, with no clear D. The V and J ends lost 4 bases and 4 bases respectively, with 10 bases between them. Per germline, CDR1 LNHDA and CDR2 SQIVND (reference sequence). The CDR3 sequence is 13 residues long. This CDR3 is CASSRSSSTEAFF. CDR3 DNA, as far as it was read: TGTGCCAGTAGTAGGTCCAGTTCCACTGAA.

This clone was recorded many times. Sequencing ends 3 residues short of the CDR3 end; the germline J gene provides the rest. The J gene is TRBJ2-5, the V gene TRBV20-1; 9 bases fit TRBD1. J lost 7 bases, V lost 5 bases, and 14 bases had no gene match. Germline-derived CDR1 and CDR2 are DFQATT and SNEGSKA (reference sequence). This CDR3 comprises 15 residues. The CDR3 region is CSARQGGTDRGTQYF. CDR3 bases read: TGCAGTGCTCGTCAGGGAGGTACGGACAGGGGGACC.

This clone was seen at least ten times. Sequencing ends 3 residues short of the CDR3 end; the germline J gene provides the rest. The chain has TRBV20-1 and TRBJ1-5; 8 positions agree with TRBD1. Germline trimming cut 6 bases from V and 2 bases from J; bases unmatched to any gene: 3. CDR3 length equals 13 residues. Germline lookup yields CDR1 DFQATT and CDR2 SNEGSKA (reference sequence). The CDR3 bases that were read are TGCAGTGCGAGGACAGGGCGCAATCAGCCC. Protein sequence: CSARTGRNQP. The CDR3 reads in full as CSARTGRNQPQHF.

This clone appeared many times. The CDR3 spells CASTRGRTEAFF. The sequenced part of the CDR3 DNA is TGTGCCAGTACGAGGGGAAGGACTGAA. The chain carries TRBV19 and TRBJ1-1, with D possibly matching TRBD1 (5 bases). The missing CDR3 end, 3 residues past where the read stops, is filled in from the germline J gene. The CDR3 runs to 12 residues. V dropped 7 bases and J dropped 5 bases, with 11 bases sitting between them. The germline V gene encodes CDR1 LNHDA and CDR2 SQIVND (reference sequence). Combining the CDR3 with reference TRBV19 and TRBJ1-1 gives the whole variable domain DGGITQSPKYLFRKEGQNVTLSCEQNLNHDAMYWYRQDPGQGLRLIYYSQIVNDFQKGDIAEGYSVSREKKESFPLTVTSAQKNPTAFYLCASTRGRTEAFFGQGTRLTVV.

This clone was detected ten times or more. This CDR3 is CASSPHSNQPQHF. CDR3 DNA, as far as it was read: TGTGCCAGCAGCCCCCATAGCAATCAGCCC. The chain joins TRBV6-2 or TRBV6-3 to TRBJ1-5; no clear D. Coverage ceases 3 residues before the CDR3 finishes, and the germline J gene fills in the end. V gave up 6 bases and J gave up 0 bases, with 6 bases separating them. Germline CDR1 MNHEY, CDR2 SVGEGT. CDR3 size: 13 residues.

This clone was counted ten times or more. The read stops 3 residues short of the end of the CDR3; the missing end is completed from the germline J gene. The chain uses TRBV29-1 and TRBJ2-5, with a weak D call TRBD2 (6 bases). Germline values: CDR1 SQVTM, CDR2 ANQGSEA. The CDR3 is 15 residues long. The V gene lost 7 bases and the J gene lost 4 bases, with 22 bases spanning the gap. Incomplete CDR3 DNA: TGCAGCGCTATCCAGGGACTTGGGGTTCGAGAGACC. Translation: CSAIQGLGVRET. The entire CDR3 sequence reads CSAIQGLGVRETQYF.

This clone was seen ten or more times. The CDR3 end lies 3 residues beyond the end of the read and is filled in from the germline J gene. The genes are TRBV5-4 and TRBJ1-3, with 10 positions matching TRBD1. This CDR3 is built from 16 residues. From germline, CDR1 is SGHNT and CDR2 YYREEE (reference sequence). The V segment lost 0 bases and the J segment 3 bases; nucleotides outside the gene matches: 3. Here the CDR3 reads CASSLGQGAGGNTIYF. Partial CDR3 DNA: TGTGCCAGCAGCTTGGGACAGGGGGCAGGTGGAAACACC.

There are many counts of this clone. The CDR3 end falls 3 residues outside the read, so it is completed with the germline J gene. This chain uses TRBV7-2 with TRBJ2-1; D may be TRBD2 (5 bases). There are 13 residues in the CDR3. Per germline, CDR1 SGHTA and CDR2 FQGNSA. V lost 8 bases and J 3 bases, leaving 11 bases between the germline ends. The DNA read from the CDR3 is TGTGCCAGCGGTCGACGGGGCTACAATGAG. This translates into CASGRRGYNE. The whole CDR3 protein is CASGRRGYNEQFF.

This clone showed up many times. From the germline J gene comes the end of the CDR3, since the read stops 3 residues before it. V is TRBV29-1 and J is TRBJ2-3; 10 bases map to TRBD2. The CDR3 has 15 amino acids. Germline V gene data show CDR1 as SQVTM and CDR2 as ANQGSEA. V lost 5 bases, J lost 1 base, and 6 bases stayed unmatched. The CDR3 protein is CSVYPGTSGTDTQYF. The CDR3 bases that were read are TGCAGCGTTTATCCCGGGACTAGCGGCACAGATACG.

The sample holds many counts of this clone. The CDR3 loop reads CASSLIRSNTEAFF. CDR3 bases read: TGTGCCAGCAGCTTAATCAGGTCGAACACTGAA. The gene calls are TRBV7-8 and TRBJ1-1; D remains unclear. The read stops 3 residues short of the end of the CDR3; the missing end is completed from the germline J gene. CDR3 length equals 14 residues. Germline CDR1 reads SGHVS; CDR2 reads FQNEAQ. V was trimmed by 2 bases and J by 1 base, leaving 8 bases between them.

In the case of this clone: The read ends 3 residues early relative to the CDR3; the germline J gene fills the gap. V and J are TRBV5-8 and TRBJ2-1; 11 bases line up with TRBD2. This CDR3 has 14 amino acids. The germline V gene encodes CDR1 SGHTS and CDR2 YDEGEE. With V trimmed by 5 bases and J by 8 bases, 6 bases remained unmatched. CDR3 sequence: CASSRLAGKDEQFF. The part of the CDR3 DNA that was read is TGTGCCAGCAGTCGACTAGCGGGAAAGGATGAG.

This clone was seen repeatedly, ten times or more. CDR3 residues: CASSIGGVGELFF. The sequenced part of the CDR3 DNA is TGTGCCAGTAGTATTGGAGGGGTCGGGGAG. The chain couples TRBV19 to TRBJ2-2; D possibly corresponds to TRBD2 (6 bases). The CDR3 end lies 3 residues beyond the end of the read and is filled in from the germline J gene. Germline V CDR1 and CDR2: LNHDA, SQIVND (reference sequence). There are 13 residues in the CDR3. Trimming took off 3 bases at V and 7 bases at J, with 9 bases between the two ends.

This clone was detected many times. The read ends 3 residues early relative to the CDR3; the germline J gene fills the gap. The chain is built from TRBV20-1 and TRBJ2-5, with 13 bases matching TRBD2. J lost 2 bases, V lost 3 bases, and 6 bases had no gene match. This CDR3 contains 16 residues. From germline, CDR1 is DFQATT and CDR2 SNEGSKA (reference sequence). CDR3 residues: CSARRGLAGKQETQYF. The sequenced part of the CDR3 DNA is TGCAGTGCTAGGCGGGGACTAGCGGGGAAACAAGAGACC.

This clone showed up many times. The read ends 3 residues early relative to the CDR3; the germline J gene fills the gap. The genes are TRBV5-1 and TRBJ2-1; 8 positions match TRBD1. The V and J ends lost 4 bases and 6 bases, in that order; junction bases with no gene match: 15. Germline V gives CDR1 SGHRS, CDR2 YFSETQ. The CDR3 is made up of 17 amino acids. CDR3 DNA (partial): TGCGCCAGCAGCCCCGGGGCAGGGGGCACCCCCGGCAATGAG. Its protein is CASSPGAGGTPGNE. The CDR3 as a whole reads CASSPGAGGTPGNEQFF.

This clone has ten or more counts. The CDR3 end falls 3 residues outside the read, so it is completed with the germline J gene. The chain carries TRBV20-1 and TRBJ2-7, with TRBD2 as a possible D gene (5 bases). This CDR3 spans 12 amino acids. Germline-derived CDR1 and CDR2 are DFQATT and SNEGSKA (reference sequence). Trimming shortened V by 5 bases and J by 6 bases, and 14 bases separated the two germline ends. The DNA read from the CDR3 is TGCAGTGCTCCGACTAAGTCGGGCGAG. This gives the protein CSAPTKSGE. The complete CDR3 protein is CSAPTKSGEQYF.

This clone was detected many times. The sequence runs out 3 residues before the end of the CDR3; the remainder is reconstructed from the germline J gene. The chain is built from TRBV18 and TRBJ1-1; the D gene is possibly TRBD1 (5 bases). The CDR3 extends over 12 amino acids. Germline assignment: CDR1 KGHSH and CDR2 LQKENI. V lost 6 bases, J lost 7 bases, and 12 bases lay in between. The sequenced part of the CDR3 DNA is TGTGCCAGCTCGTCGGTGAGGGGTGAA. Protein product: CASSSVRGE. In full, the CDR3 reads CASSSVRGEAFF. Variable domain in full (rest from reference TRBV18 and TRBJ1-1): NAGVMQNPRHLVRRRGQEARLRCSPMKGHSHVYWYRQLPEEGLKFMVYLQKENIIDESGMPKERFSAEFPKEGPSILRIQQVVRGDSAAYFCASSSVRGEAFFGQGTRLTVV.

This clone was detected ten times or more. The read gets to within 3 residues of the CDR3 end, and the germline J gene fills in the rest. The chain employs TRBV5-1 and TRBJ2-7; the D gene is possibly TRBD1 (6 bases). V dropped 2 bases and J dropped 0 bases, with 9 bases sitting between them. Germline CDR1 SGHRS, CDR2 YFSETQ. This CDR3 is 14 amino acids long. CDR3 DNA (partial): TGCGCCAGCAGCTTAGCAGGGGACTCCTACGAG. The encoded protein is CASSLAGDSYE. The full CDR3 sequence reads CASSLAGDSYEQYF.

This clone was seen ten or more times. The read terminates 3 residues before the CDR3 end, so the remaining end is supplied by the germline J gene. The chain uses TRBV12-3 or TRBV12-4 and TRBJ1-1, with D possibly matching TRBD1 (5 bases). Trimming cost V 6 bases and J 1 base, with 15 bases left between them. This CDR3 is 15 amino acids long. The sequenced CDR3 bases are TGTGCCAGCAGAAAAGGCGGCCAGGGGAACACTGAA. It codes for CASRKGGQGNTE. The CDR3 reads in full as CASRKGGQGNTEAFF.